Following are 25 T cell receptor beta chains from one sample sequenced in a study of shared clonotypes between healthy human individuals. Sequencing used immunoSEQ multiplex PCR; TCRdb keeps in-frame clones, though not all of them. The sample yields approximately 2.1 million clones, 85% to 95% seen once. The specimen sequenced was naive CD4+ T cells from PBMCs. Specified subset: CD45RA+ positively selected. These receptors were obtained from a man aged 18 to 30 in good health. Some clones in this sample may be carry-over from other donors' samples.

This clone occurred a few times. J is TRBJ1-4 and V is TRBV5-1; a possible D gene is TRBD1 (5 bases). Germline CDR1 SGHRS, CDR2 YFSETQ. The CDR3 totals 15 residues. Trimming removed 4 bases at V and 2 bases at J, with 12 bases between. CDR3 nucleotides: TGCGCCAGCAGCCTCTCGGGGGATACTAATGAAAAACTGTTTTTT. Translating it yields CASSLSGDTNEKLFF.

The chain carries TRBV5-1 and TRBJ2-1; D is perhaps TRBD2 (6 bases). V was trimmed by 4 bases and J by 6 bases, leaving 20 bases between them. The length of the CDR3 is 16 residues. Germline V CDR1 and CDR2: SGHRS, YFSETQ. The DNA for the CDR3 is TGCGCCAGCAGCCGGGGGACGGGACTCCTCAGCAATGAGCAGTTCTTC. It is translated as CASSRGTGLLSNEQFF.

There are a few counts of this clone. The CDR3 spells CASSDSIQGRETQYF. In DNA, the CDR3 is TGTGCCAGCAGTGACTCGATACAGGGCAGGGAGACCCAGTACTTC. This chain links TRBV6-4 with TRBJ2-5; TRBD1 is a possible D gene (6 bases). The CDR3 is made up of 15 amino acids. The V gene's germline CDR1 is MRHNA and CDR2 SNTAGT. The V gene lost 0 bases and the J gene lost 5 bases, with 13 bases spanning the gap.

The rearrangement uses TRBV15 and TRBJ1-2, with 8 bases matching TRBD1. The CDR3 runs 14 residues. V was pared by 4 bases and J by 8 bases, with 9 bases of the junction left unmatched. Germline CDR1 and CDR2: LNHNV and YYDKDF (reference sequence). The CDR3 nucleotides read TGTGCCACCAGCACCGCCAGGACAGGGAGAGGCTACACCTTC. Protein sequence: CATSTARTGRGYTF.

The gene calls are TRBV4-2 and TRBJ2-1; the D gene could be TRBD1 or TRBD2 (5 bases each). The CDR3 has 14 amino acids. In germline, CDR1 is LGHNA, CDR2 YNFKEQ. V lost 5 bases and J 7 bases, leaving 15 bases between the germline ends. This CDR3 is CASSYGTLWNEQFF. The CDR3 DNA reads TGTGCCAGCAGCTACGGGACGCTGTGGAATGAGCAGTTCTTC.

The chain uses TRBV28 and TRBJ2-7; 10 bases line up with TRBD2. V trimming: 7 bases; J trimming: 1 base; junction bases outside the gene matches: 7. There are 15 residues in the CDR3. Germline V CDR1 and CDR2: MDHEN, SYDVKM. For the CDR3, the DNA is TGTGCCAGCATCTCCTTAGCGGGAGGATCCTACGAGCAGTACTTC. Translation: CASISLAGGSYEQYF.

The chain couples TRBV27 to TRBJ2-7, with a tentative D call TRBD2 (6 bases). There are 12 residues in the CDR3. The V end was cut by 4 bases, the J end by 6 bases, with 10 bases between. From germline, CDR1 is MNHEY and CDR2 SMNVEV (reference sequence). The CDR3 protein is CASSSLAGEQYF. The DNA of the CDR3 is TGTGCCAGCAGTTCACTAGCTGGCGAGCAGTACTTC.

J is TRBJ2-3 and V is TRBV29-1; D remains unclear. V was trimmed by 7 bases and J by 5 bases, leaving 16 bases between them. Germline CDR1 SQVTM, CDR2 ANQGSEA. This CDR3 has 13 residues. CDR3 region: CSGNMETGDTQYF. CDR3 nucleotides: TGCAGCGGAAACATGGAAACGGGAGATACGCAGTATTTT.

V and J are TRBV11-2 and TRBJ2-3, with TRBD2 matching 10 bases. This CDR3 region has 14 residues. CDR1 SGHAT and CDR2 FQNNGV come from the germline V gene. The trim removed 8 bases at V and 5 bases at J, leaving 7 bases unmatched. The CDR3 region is CASGLAGAGDTQYF. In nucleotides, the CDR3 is TGTGCCAGCGGGCTAGCGGGAGCGGGAGATACGCAGTATTTT. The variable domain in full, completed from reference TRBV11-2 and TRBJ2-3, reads EAGVAQSPRYKIIEKRQSVAFWCNPISGHATLYWYQQILGQGPKLLIQFQNNGVVDDSQLPKDRFSAERLKGVDSTLKIQPAKLEDSAVYLCASGLAGAGDTQYFGPGTRLTVL.

The CDR3 sequence: CATSRGGQGAVQPQHF. DNA for the CDR3: TGTGCCACCAGCAGAGGGGGACAGGGGGCCGTTCAGCCCCAGCATTTT. The V call is TRBV15, the J call TRBJ1-5, with 12 bases fitting TRBD1. The CDR3 is 16 amino acids. After removal of 1 base from V and 6 bases from J, the junction contained 4 bases not matched to a gene. CDR1 is LNHNV, CDR2 YYDKDF, per germline (reference sequence).

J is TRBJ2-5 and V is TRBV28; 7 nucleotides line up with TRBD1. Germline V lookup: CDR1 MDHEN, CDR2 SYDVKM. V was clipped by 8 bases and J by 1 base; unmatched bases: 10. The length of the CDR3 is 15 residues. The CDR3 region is CASAPSSGGQETQYF. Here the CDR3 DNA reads TGTGCCAGCGCCCCTTCCTCAGGGGGCCAAGAGACCCAGTACTTC.

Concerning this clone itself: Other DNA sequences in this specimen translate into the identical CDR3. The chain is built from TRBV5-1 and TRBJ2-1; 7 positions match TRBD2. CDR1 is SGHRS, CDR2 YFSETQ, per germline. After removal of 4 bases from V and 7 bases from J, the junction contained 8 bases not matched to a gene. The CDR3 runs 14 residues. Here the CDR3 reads CASSIVAGGNEQFF. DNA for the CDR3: TGCGCCAGCAGCATAGTAGCGGGTGGAAATGAGCAGTTCTTC.

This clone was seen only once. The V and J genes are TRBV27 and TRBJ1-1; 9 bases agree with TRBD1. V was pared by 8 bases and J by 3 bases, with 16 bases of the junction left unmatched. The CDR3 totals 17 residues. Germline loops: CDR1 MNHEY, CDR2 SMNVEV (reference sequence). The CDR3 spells CASRIGYTGGMYTEAFF. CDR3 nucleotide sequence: TGTGCCAGCCGGATCGGTTATACAGGGGGCATGTACACTGAAGCTTTCTTT.

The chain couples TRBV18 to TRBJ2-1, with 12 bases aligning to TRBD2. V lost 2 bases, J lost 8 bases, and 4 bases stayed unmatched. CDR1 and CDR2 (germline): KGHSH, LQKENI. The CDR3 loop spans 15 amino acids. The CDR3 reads CASSPDLAGGDEQFF. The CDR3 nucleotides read TGTGCCAGCTCACCAGATCTAGCGGGGGGGGATGAGCAGTTCTTC.

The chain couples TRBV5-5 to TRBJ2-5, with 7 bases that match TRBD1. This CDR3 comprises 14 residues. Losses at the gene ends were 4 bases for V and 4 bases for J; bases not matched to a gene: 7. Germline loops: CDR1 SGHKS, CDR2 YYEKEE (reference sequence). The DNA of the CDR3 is TGTGCCAGCAGCCTCGGTAGGGGGCTAGAGACCCAGTACTTC. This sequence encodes CASSLGRGLETQYF.

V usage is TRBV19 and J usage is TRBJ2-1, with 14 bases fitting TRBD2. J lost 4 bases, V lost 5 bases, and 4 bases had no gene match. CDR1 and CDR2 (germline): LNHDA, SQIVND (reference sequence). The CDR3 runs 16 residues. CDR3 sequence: CASSSRLAGGYNEQFF. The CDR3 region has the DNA TGTGCCAGTAGTTCAAGACTAGCGGGGGGGTACAATGAGCAGTTCTTC.

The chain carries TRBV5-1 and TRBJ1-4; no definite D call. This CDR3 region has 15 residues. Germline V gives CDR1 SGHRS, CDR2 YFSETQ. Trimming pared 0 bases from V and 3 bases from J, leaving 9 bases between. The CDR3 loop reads CASSLGVVSNEKLFF. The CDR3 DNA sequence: TGCGCCAGCAGCTTGGGGGTGGTTTCTAATGAAAAACTGTTTTTT.

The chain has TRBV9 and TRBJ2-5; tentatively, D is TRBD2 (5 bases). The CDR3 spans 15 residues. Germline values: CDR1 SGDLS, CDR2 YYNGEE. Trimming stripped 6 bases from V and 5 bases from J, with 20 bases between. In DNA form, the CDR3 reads TGTGCCAGCACCCCCGACACTAGGATTCGGGAGACCCAGTACTTC. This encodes CASTPDTRIRETQYF.

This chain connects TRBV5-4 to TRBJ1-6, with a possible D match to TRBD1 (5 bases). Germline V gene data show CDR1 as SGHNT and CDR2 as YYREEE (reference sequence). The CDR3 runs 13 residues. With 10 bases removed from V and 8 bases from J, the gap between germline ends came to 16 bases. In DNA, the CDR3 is TGTGCCGCCCGTGGGGGTATCGATTCACCCCTCCACTTT. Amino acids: CAARGGIDSPLHF.

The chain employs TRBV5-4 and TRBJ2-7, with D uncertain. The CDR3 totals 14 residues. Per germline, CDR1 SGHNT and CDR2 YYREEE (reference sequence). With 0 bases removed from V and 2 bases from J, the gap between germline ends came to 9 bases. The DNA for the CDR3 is TGTGCCAGCAGCTTGGGGCGGAGAACCTACGAGCAGTACTTC. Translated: CASSLGRRTYEQYF. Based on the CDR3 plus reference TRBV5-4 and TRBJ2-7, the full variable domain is ETGVTQSPTHLIKTRGQQVTLRCSSQSGHNTVSWYQQALGQGPQFIFQYYREEENGRGNFPPRFSGLQFPNYSSELNVNALELDDSALYLCASSLGRRTYEQYFGPGTRLTVT.

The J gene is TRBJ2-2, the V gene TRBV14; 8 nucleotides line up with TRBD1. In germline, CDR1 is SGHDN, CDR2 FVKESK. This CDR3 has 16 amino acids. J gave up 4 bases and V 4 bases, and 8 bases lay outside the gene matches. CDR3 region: CASSPIGQGSTGELFF. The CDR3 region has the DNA TGTGCCAGCAGCCCGATTGGACAGGGAAGCACCGGGGAGCTGTTTTTT. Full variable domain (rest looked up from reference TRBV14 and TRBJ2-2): EAGVTQFPSHSVIEKGQTVTLRCDPISGHDNLYWYRRVMGKEIKFLLHFVKESKQDESGMPNNRFLAERTGGTYSTLKVQPAELEDSGVYFCASSPIGQGSTGELFFGEGSRLTVL.

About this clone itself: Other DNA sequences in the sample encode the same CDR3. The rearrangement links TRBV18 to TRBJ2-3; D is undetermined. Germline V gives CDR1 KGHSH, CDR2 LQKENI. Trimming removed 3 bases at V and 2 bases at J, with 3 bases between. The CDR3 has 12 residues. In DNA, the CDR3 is TGTGCCAGCTCACCGGCCACAGATACGCAGTATTTT. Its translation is CASSPATDTQYF.

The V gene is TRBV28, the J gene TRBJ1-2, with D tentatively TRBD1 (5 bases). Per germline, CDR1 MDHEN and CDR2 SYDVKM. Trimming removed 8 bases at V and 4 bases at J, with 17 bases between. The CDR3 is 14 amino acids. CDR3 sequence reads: CASGGAGIVYGYTF. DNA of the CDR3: TGTGCCAGCGGAGGGGCTGGAATTGTCTATGGCTACACCTTC.

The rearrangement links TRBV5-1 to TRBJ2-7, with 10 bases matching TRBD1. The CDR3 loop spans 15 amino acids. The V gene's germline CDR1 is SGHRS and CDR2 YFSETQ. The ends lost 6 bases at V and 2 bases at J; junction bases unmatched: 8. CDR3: CASTLGGQGPYEQYF. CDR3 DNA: TGCGCCAGCACCCTTGGGGGACAGGGGCCCTACGAGCAGTACTTC.

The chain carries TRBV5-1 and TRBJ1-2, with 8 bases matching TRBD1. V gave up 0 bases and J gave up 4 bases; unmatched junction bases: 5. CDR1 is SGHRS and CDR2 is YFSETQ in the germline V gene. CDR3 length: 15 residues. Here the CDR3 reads CASSLEGQAFYGYTF. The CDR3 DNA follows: TGCGCCAGCAGCTTGGAGGGACAGGCCTTCTATGGCTACACCTTC.